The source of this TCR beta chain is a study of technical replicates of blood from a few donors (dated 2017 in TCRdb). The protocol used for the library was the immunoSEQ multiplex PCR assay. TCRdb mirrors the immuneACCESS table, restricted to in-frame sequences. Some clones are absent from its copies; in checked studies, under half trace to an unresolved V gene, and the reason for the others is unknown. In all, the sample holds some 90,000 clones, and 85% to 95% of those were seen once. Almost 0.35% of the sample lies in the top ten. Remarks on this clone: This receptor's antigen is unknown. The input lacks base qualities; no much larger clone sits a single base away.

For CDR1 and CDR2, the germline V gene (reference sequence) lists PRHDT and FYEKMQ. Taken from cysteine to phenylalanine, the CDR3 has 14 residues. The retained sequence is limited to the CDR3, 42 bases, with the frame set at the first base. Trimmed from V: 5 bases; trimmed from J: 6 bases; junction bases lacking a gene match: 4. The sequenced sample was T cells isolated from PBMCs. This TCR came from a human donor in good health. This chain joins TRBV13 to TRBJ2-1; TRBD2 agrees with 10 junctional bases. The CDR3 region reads CASSNRLAGNEQFF. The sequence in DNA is TGTGCCAGCAGCAACCGACTAGCGGGCAATGAGCAGTTCTTC. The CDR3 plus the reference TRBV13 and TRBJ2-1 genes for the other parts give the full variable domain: AAGVIQSPRHLIKEKRETATLKCYPIPRHDTVYWYQQGPGQDPQFLISFYEKMQSDKGSIPDRFSAQQFSDYHSELNMSSLELGDSALYFCASSNRLAGNEQFFGPGTRLTVL.